The 4 T cell receptor beta chains in this list originate from one sample, sequenced in a study of long-term antiretroviral therapy in people with HIV. This was the immunoSEQ v3.0 assay at survey level. Profiling relied on immunoSEQ multiplex PCR, and the TCRdb table lists in-frame clones only, not all of them. The sample lists roughly 17,000 clones; 91% were seen once. The starting material was unsorted PBMCs, obtained 3 years after starting antiretroviral therapy. Receptor source: a man aged 45 to 65 with HIV.

The gene calls are TRBV19 and TRBJ1-5; D is unresolved. Trimming stripped 4 bases from V and 0 bases from J, with 10 bases between. The CDR3 runs to 15 residues. CDR1 and CDR2 (germline): LNHDA, SQIVND (reference sequence). CDR3 residues: CASSRTAYSNQPQHF. The CDR3 DNA reads as TGTGCCAGTAGTAGGACGGCTTATAGCAATCAGCCCCAGCATTTT.

This chain connects TRBV30 to TRBJ1-1; maybe TRBD1 (5 bases). The CDR3 spans 15 residues. V was cut by 0 bases and J by 3 bases, with 14 bases left in between. Looked up from germline, CDR1 is GTSNPN and CDR2 is SVGIG (reference sequence). This chain's CDR3 is CAWSVDGGWDTEAFF. In DNA form, the CDR3 reads TGTGCCTGGAGTGTTGATGGGGGGTGGGACACTGAAGCTTTCTTT.

The chain uses TRBV6-1 and TRBJ1-5; D is unclear. Germline V gene sequence: CDR1 MNHNS, CDR2 SASEGT. The CDR3 contains 19 residues. Trimming removed 0 bases from V and 2 bases from J, with 20 bases in between. CDR3 amino acids: CASSEARSWVGQGNQPQHF. The DNA of the CDR3 is TGTGCCAGCAGTGAAGCGAGGAGTTGGGTGGGCCAGGGCAATCAGCCCCAGCATTTT.

V and J are TRBV5-6 and TRBJ1-2; 11 positions agree with TRBD1. Per germline, CDR1 SGHDT and CDR2 YYEEEE. Trimming took 4 bases from V and 3 from J; bases not matched to a gene: 5. The CDR3 spans 15 residues. As DNA, the CDR3 is TGTGCCAGCAGCCGGGACAGGGGGTCGGACTATGGCTACACCTTC. Translation: CASSRDRGSDYGYTF.